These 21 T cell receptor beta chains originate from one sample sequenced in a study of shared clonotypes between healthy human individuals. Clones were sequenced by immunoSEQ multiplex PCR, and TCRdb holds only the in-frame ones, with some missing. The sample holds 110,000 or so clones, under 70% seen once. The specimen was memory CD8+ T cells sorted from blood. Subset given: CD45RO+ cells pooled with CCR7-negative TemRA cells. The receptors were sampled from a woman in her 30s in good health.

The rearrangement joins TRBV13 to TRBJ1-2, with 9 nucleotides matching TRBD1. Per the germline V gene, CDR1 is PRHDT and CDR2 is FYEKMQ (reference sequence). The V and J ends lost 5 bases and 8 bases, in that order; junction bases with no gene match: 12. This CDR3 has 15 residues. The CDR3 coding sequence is TGTGCCAGCAGCCTCGAGGGACAGGGACTAGAGGGCTACACCTTC. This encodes CASSLEGQGLEGYTF.

The CDR3 sequence is CASSPPFSYNEQFF. The CDR3 bases are TGTGCCAGCAGCCCGCCGTTCTCCTACAATGAGCAGTTCTTC. This chain connects TRBV7-2 to TRBJ2-1, with unresolved D. Trimming took 5 bases from V and 0 from J, leaving 8 bases between them. The CDR3 spans 14 residues. Germline CDR1 SGHTA, CDR2 FQGNSA.

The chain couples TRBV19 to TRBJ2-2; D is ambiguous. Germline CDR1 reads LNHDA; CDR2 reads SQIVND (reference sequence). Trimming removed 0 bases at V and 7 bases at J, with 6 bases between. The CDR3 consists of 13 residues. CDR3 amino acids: CASSIELGGELFF. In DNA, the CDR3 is TGTGCCAGTAGTATAGAACTTGGCGGGGAGCTGTTTTTT. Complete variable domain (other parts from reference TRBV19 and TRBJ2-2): DGGITQSPKYLFRKEGQNVTLSCEQNLNHDAMYWYRQDPGQGLRLIYYSQIVNDFQKGDIAEGYSVSREKKESFPLTVTSAQKNPTAFYLCASSIELGGELFFGEGSRLTVL.

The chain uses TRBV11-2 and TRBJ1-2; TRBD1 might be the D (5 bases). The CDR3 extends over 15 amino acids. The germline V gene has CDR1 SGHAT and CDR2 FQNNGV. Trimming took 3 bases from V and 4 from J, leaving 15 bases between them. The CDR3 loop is CASSLGGTVFYGYTF. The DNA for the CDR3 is TGTGCCAGCAGCTTGGGAGGGACTGTTTTCTATGGCTACACCTTC.

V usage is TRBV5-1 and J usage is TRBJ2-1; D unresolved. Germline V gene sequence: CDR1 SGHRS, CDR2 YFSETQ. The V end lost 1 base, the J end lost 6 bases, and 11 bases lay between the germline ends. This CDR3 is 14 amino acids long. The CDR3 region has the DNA TGCGCCAGCAGCTTGCACAGACTCCCCAATGAGCAGTTCTTC. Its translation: CASSLHRLPNEQFF.

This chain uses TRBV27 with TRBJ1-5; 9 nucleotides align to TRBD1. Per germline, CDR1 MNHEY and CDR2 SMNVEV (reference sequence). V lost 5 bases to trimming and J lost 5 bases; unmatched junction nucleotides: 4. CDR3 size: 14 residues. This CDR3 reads CASSRGQGYQPQHF. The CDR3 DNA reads TGTGCCAGCAGTAGGGGACAGGGCTATCAGCCCCAGCATTTT.

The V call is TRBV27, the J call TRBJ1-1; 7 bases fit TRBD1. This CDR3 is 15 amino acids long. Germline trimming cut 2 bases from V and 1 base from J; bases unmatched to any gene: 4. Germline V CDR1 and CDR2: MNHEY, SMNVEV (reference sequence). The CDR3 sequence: CASSLTGTANTEAFF. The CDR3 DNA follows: TGTGCCAGCAGTTTAACCGGGACAGCGAACACTGAAGCTTTCTTT.

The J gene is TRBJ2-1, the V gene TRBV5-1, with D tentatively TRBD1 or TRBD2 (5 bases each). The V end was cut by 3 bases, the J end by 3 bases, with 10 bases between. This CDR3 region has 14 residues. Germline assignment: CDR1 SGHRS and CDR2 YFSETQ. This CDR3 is CASSSGASYNEQFF. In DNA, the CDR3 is TGCGCCAGCAGCTCCGGGGCTAGCTACAATGAGCAGTTCTTC.

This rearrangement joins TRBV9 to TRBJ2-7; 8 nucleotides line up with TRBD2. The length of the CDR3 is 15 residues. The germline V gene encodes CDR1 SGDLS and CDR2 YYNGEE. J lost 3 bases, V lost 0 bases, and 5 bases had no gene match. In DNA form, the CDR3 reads TGTGCCAGCAGCGTAGTGTCGGGAGGGATCTACGAGCAGTACTTC. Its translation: CASSVVSGGIYEQYF.

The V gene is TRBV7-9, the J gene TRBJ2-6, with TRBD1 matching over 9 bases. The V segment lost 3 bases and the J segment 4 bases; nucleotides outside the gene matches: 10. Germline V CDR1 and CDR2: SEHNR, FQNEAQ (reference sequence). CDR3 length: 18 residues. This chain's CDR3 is CASSFGRTGAKGANVLTF. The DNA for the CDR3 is TGTGCCAGCAGCTTTGGCAGGACAGGGGCTAAGGGGGCCAACGTCCTGACTTTC.

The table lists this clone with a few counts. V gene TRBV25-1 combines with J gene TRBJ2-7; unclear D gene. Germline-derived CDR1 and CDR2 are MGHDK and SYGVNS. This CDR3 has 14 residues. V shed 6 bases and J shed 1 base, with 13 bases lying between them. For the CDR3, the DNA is TGTGCCAGCAGCCATAACTCTGGATCCTACGAGCAGTACTTC. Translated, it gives CASSHNSGSYEQYF.

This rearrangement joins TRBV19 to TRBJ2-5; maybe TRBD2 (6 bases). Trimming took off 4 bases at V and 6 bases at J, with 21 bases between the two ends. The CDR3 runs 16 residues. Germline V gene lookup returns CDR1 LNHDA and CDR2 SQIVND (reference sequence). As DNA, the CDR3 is TGTGCCAGTAGTACATGGGCCCCTGGGGGGTGGCAGACCCAGTACTTC. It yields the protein CASSTWAPGGWQTQYF.

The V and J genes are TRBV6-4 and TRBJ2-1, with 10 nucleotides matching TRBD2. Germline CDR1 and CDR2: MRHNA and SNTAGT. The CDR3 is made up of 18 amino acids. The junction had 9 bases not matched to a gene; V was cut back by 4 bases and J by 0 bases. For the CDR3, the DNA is TGTGCCAGCAGTGCCTTCGGACTAGCGGTAAGCTCCTACAATGAGCAGTTCTTC. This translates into CASSAFGLAVSSYNEQFF.

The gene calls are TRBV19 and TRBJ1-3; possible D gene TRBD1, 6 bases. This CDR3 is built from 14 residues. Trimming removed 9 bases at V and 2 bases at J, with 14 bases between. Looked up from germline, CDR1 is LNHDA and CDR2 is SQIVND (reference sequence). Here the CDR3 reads CARRVDSAGNTIYF. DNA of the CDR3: TGTGCCAGGAGGGTGGACAGTGCTGGAAACACCATATATTTT.

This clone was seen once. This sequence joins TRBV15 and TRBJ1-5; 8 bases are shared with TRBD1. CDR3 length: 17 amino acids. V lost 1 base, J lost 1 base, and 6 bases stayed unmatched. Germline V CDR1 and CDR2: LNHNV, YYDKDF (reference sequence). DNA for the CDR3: TGTGCCACCAGCAGAGGAGGACAGGGTGACAGCAATCAGCCCCAGCATTTT. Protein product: CATSRGGQGDSNQPQHF.

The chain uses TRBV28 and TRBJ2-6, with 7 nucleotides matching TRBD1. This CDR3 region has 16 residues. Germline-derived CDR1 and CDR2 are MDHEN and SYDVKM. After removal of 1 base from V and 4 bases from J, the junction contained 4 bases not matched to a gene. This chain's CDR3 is CASSLYRGSGANVLTF. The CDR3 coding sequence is TGTGCCAGCAGTTTATACAGGGGTTCAGGGGCCAACGTCCTGACTTTC.

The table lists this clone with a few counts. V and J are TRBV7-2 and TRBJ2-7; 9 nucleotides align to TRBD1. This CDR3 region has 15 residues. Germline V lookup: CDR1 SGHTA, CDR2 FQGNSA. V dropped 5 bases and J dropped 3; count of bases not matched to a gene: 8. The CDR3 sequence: CASSATGGSFYEQYF. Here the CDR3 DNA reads TGTGCCAGCAGCGCAACAGGGGGCTCGTTCTACGAGCAGTACTTC.

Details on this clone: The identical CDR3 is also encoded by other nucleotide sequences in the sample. The CDR3 protein is CASSERGANYGYTF. The CDR3 DNA reads TGTGCCAGCAGTGAAAGGGGAGCTAACTATGGCTACACCTTC. The V gene is TRBV2, the J gene TRBJ1-2; a possible D gene is TRBD1 (5 bases). In germline, CDR1 is SNHLY, CDR2 FYNNEI. The CDR3 totals 14 residues. V was shortened by 2 bases and J by 0 bases, with 7 bases between the two germline ends.

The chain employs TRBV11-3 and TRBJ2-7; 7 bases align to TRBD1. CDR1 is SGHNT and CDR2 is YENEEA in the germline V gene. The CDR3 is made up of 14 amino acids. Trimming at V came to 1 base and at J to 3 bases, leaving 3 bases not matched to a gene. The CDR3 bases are TGTGCCAGCAGCTTAGGAGGGGGCCGCTACGAGCAGTACTTC. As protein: CASSLGGGRYEQYF.

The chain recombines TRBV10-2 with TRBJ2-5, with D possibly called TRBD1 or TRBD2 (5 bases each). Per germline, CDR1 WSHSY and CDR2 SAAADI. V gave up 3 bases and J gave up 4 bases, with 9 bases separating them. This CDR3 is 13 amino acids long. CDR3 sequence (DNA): TGCGCCAGCAGTGACGGGACGGGAGAGACCCAGTACTTC. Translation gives CASSDGTGETQYF.

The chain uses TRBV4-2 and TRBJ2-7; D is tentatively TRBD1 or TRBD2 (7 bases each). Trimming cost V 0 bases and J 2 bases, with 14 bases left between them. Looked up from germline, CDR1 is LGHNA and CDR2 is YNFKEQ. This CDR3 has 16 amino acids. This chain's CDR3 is CASSQDGGDSTYEQYF. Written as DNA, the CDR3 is TGTGCCAGCAGCCAAGATGGGGGGGACAGTACCTACGAGCAGTACTTC.